A selection of T cell receptor beta chains follows, all from one sample in a study of blood T cell repertoires in COVID-19. The data were produced by immunoSEQ multiplex PCR, yet TCRdb's version contains in-frame clones alone and is incomplete. The sample consists of about 62,000 clones, roughly nine tenths of them appearing once. The sequencing input was peripheral blood. All receptors come from a woman aged 55 to 70 with COVID-19, enrolled during active disease. Each CDR3 is given with its conserved first and last residue. Fields, in order: D gene, clone size, J gene, V gene, CDR3 DNA, CDR3 protein. D genes are given only for firm matches. Rows give clone size only sometimes, using once, few, many, or a class for an expanded clone.

d_call: TRBD2; clone_size: -; j_call: TRBJ2-1; v_call: TRBV14; cdr3_nt: TGTGCCAGCAGCCCACTCAGCGGGAGAGGGGCTGAGCAGTTCTTC; cdr3_aa: CASSPLSGRGAEQFF
d_call: TRBD1; clone_size: few; j_call: TRBJ1-6; v_call: TRBV3-1/TRBV3-2; cdr3_nt: TGTGCCAGCAGCGAGATAACCGGGACAGCAGGATCACCCCTCCACTTT; cdr3_aa: CASSEITGTAGSPLHF
d_call: TRBD1; clone_size: -; j_call: TRBJ2-5; v_call: TRBV2; cdr3_nt: TGTGCCAGCAGTGAAGGGAGACAGGGGGGGCGCGAGACCCAGTACTTC; cdr3_aa: CASSEGRQGGRETQYF
d_call: TRBD1; clone_size: once; j_call: TRBJ2-7; v_call: TRBV6-1; cdr3_nt: TGTGCCAGCAGTGATGTGACAGGGGTAATCGCCTACGAGCAGTACTTC; cdr3_aa: CASSDVTGVIAYEQYF
d_call: -; clone_size: -; j_call: TRBJ1-2; v_call: TRBV5-1; cdr3_nt: TGCGCCAGCAGCTTGGGGCCTTTGGAGGGCTACACCTTC; cdr3_aa: CASSLGPLEGYTF
d_call: TRBD2; clone_size: few; j_call: TRBJ2-7; v_call: TRBV9; cdr3_nt: TGTGCCAGCAGCAAGACTAGCGGGAGCTACGAGCAGTACTTC; cdr3_aa: CASSKTSGSYEQYF
d_call: -; clone_size: -; j_call: TRBJ1-4; v_call: TRBV4-3; cdr3_nt: TGCGCCAGCAGCCAAGATTTAGAAATATTTAATGAAAAACTGTTTTTT; cdr3_aa: CASSQDLEIFNEKLFF
d_call: -; clone_size: few; j_call: TRBJ1-2; v_call: TRBV28; cdr3_nt: TGTGCCAGCAGTTCCCCGGACTATGGCTACACCTTC; cdr3_aa: CASSSPDYGYTF
d_call: -; clone_size: -; j_call: TRBJ1-4; v_call: TRBV19; cdr3_nt: TGTGCCAGTAAGGCGGCAGGGTGGGAAAAACTGTTTTTT; cdr3_aa: CASKAAGWEKLFF
d_call: -; clone_size: -; j_call: TRBJ1-2; v_call: TRBV7-9; cdr3_nt: TGTGCCAGCAGCCCCGCCCCGGGGGGCTACACCTTC; cdr3_aa: CASSPAPGGYTF
d_call: TRBD1; clone_size: -; j_call: TRBJ1-1; v_call: TRBV11-3; cdr3_nt: TGTGCCAGCAGATGGGGACAGGGGTTGGTAAGGCGCACTGAAGCTTTCTTT; cdr3_aa: CASRWGQGLVRRTEAFF
d_call: -; clone_size: -; j_call: TRBJ2-7; v_call: TRBV5-6; cdr3_nt: TGTGCCAGCAGCATCCTGGACAGCCCCTACGAGCAGTACTTC; cdr3_aa: CASSILDSPYEQYF
d_call: TRBD2; clone_size: once; j_call: TRBJ2-7; v_call: TRBV7-6; cdr3_nt: TGTGCCAGCACCCAGGCTGGGGGGGTGCAGTACTTC; cdr3_aa: CASTQAGGVQYF
d_call: TRBD2; clone_size: few; j_call: TRBJ2-7; v_call: TRBV20-1; cdr3_nt: TGCAGTGCTAGTAGGATGGCGGGAGGGACCGGCGAGCAGTACTTC; cdr3_aa: CSASRMAGGTGEQYF
d_call: -; clone_size: -; j_call: TRBJ2-7; v_call: TRBV28; cdr3_nt: TGTGCCAGCAGTTTAAAGGGGGGGTCTGCCCACGAGCAGTACTTC; cdr3_aa: CASSLKGGSAHEQYF
d_call: TRBD1; clone_size: -; j_call: TRBJ2-7; v_call: TRBV14; cdr3_nt: TGTGCCAGCAGCCTCGGACAGGGGGCCTACGAGCAGTACTTC; cdr3_aa: CASSLGQGAYEQYF
d_call: -; clone_size: -; j_call: TRBJ1-2; v_call: TRBV2; cdr3_nt: TGTGCCAGCAGTTTACAGGGAACTCAAGGCTACACCTTC; cdr3_aa: CASSLQGTQGYTF
d_call: TRBD1; clone_size: -; j_call: TRBJ2-7; v_call: TRBV3-1/TRBV3-2; cdr3_nt: TGTGCCAGCAGCACCGGACAGGGGGGCTACGAGCAGTACTTC; cdr3_aa: CASSTGQGGYEQYF
d_call: TRBD1; clone_size: -; j_call: TRBJ2-7; v_call: TRBV5-1; cdr3_nt: TGCGCCAGCAGCCCGGACAGGGGATACGAGCAGTACTTC; cdr3_aa: CASSPDRGYEQYF
d_call: -; clone_size: -; j_call: TRBJ2-7; v_call: TRBV6-2/TRBV6-3; cdr3_nt: TGTGCCAGCAGTCGGGACACCTACGAGCAGTACTTC; cdr3_aa: CASSRDTYEQYF
d_call: -; clone_size: -; j_call: TRBJ2-3; v_call: TRBV7-3; cdr3_nt: TGTGCCAGCAGCAGCTCAGGGTGGGTTACGCAGTATTTT; cdr3_aa: CASSSSGWVTQYF
d_call: TRBD1; clone_size: -; j_call: TRBJ1-2; v_call: TRBV6-5; cdr3_nt: TGTGCCAGCAGTTACGACGGGACAGCGAACTATGGCTACACCTTC; cdr3_aa: CASSYDGTANYGYTF
d_call: -; clone_size: -; j_call: TRBJ1-5; v_call: TRBV27; cdr3_nt: TGTGCCAGCAGTACTACAGGGAGCAATCAGCCCCAGCATTTT; cdr3_aa: CASSTTGSNQPQHF
d_call: TRBD2; clone_size: -; j_call: TRBJ2-3; v_call: TRBV2; cdr3_nt: TGTGCCAGCAGTGGACCCCCAGCTCAGTTTCGTACGGGAGGCCGTCGGACAGATACGCAGTATTTT; cdr3_aa: CASSGPPAQFRTGGRRTDTQYF